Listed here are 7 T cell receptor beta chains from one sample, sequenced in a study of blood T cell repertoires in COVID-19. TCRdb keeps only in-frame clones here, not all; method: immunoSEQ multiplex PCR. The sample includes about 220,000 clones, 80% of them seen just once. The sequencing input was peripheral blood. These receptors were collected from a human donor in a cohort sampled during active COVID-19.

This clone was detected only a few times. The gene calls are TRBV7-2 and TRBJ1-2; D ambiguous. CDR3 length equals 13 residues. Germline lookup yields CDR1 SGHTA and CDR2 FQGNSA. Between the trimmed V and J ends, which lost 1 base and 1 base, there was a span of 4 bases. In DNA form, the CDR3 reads TGTGCCAGCAGCTTAGAGAGTAACTATGGCTACACCTTC. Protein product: CASSLESNYGYTF.

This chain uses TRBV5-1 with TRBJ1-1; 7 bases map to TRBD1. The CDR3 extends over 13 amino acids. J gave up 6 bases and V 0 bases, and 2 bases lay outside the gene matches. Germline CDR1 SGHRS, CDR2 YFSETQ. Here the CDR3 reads CASSLGQGAEAFF. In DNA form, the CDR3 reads TGCGCCAGCAGCTTGGGACAGGGAGCTGAAGCTTTCTTT.

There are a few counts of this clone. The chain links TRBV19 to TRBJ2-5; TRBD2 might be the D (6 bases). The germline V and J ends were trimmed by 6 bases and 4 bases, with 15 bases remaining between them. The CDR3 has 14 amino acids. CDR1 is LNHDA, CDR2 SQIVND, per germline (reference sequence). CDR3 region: CASREGMDGETQYF. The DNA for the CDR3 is TGTGCCAGTAGGGAGGGGATGGATGGAGAGACCCAGTACTTC. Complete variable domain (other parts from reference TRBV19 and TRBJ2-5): DGGITQSPKYLFRKEGQNVTLSCEQNLNHDAMYWYRQDPGQGLRLIYYSQIVNDFQKGDIAEGYSVSREKKESFPLTVTSAQKNPTAFYLCASREGMDGETQYFGPGTRLLVL.

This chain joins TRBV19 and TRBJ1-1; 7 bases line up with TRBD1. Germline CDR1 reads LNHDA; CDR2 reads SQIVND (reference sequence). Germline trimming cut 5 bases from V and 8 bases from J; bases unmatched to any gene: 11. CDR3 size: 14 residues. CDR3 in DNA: TGTGCCAGTAGTTTAACTTTACGACAGGGAGAAGCTTTCTTT. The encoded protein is CASSLTLRQGEAFF.

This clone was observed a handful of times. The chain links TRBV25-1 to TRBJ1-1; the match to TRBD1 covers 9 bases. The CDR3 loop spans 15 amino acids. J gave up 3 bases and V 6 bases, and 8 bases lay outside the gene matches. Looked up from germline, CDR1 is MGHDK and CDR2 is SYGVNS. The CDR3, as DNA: TGTGCCAGCAGGCAAACAGGGGGCGCCGACACTGAAGCTTTCTTT. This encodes CASRQTGGADTEAFF.

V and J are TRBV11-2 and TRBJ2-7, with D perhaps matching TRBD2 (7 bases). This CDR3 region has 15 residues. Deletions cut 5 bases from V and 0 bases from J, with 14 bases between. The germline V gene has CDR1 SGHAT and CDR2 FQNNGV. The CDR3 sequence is CASSPRGGGSYEQYF. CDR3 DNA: TGTGCCAGCAGCCCGCGGGGAGGGGGCTCCTACGAGCAGTACTTC.

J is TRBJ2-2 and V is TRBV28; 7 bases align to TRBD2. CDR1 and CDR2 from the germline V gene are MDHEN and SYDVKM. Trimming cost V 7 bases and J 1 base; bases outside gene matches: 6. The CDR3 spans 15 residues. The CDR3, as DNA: TGTGCCAGCACCCCTGGCGGGAGGAACACCGGGGAGCTGTTTTTT. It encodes CASTPGGRNTGELFF.